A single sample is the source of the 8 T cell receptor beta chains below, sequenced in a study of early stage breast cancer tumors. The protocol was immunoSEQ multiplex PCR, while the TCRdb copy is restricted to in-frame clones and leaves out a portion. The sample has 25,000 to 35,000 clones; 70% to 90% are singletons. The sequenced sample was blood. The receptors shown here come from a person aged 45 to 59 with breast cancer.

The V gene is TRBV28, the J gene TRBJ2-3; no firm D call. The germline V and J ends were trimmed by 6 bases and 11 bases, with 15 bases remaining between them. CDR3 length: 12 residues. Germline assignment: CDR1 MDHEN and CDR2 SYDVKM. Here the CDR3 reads CASSYERLGQYF. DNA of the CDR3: TGTGCCAGCAGCTACGAGCGTCTGGGGCAGTATTTT.

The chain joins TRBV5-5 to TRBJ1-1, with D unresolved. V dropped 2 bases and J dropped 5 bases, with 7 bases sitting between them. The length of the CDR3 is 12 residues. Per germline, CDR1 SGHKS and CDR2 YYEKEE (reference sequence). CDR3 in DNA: TGTGCCAGCAGCTTCGGCGGGACTGAAGCTTTCTTT. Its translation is CASSFGGTEAFF. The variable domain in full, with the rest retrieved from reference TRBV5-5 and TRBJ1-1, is DAGVTQSPTHLIKTRGQQVTLRCSPISGHKSVSWYQQVLGQGPQFIFQYYEKEERGRGNFPDRFSARQFPNYSSELNVNALLLGDSALYLCASSFGGTEAFFGQGTRLTVV.

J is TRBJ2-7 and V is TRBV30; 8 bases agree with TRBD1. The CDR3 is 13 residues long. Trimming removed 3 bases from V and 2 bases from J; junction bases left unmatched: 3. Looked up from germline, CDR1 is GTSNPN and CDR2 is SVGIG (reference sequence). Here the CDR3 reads CAWRRTGTYEQYF. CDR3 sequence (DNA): TGTGCCTGGAGGAGGACAGGGACCTACGAGCAGTACTTC. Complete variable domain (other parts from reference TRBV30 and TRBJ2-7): SQTIHQWPATLVQPVGSPLSLECTVEGTSNPNLYWYRQAAGRGLQLLFYSVGIGQISSEVPQNLSASRPQDRQFILSSKKLLLSDSGFYLCAWRRTGTYEQYFGPGTRLTVT.

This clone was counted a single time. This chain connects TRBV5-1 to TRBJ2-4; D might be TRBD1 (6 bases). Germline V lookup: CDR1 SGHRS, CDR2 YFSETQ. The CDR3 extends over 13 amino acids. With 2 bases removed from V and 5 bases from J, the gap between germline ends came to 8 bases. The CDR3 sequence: CASSLQGQNIQYF. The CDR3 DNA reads TGCGCCAGCAGCTTACAGGGACAAAACATTCAGTACTTC.

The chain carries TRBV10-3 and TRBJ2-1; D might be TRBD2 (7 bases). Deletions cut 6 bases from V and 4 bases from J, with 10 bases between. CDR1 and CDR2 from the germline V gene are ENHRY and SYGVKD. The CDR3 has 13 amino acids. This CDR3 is CAIRGGQYNEQFF. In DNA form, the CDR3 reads TGTGCCATCAGGGGGGGGCAATACAATGAGCAGTTCTTC.

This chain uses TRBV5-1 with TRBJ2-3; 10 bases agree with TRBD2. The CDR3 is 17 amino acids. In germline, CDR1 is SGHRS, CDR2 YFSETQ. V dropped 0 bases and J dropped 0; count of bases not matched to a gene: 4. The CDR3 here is CASSLAPLAGSTDTQYF. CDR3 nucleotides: TGCGCCAGCAGCTTGGCCCCACTAGCGGGGAGCACAGATACGCAGTATTTT.

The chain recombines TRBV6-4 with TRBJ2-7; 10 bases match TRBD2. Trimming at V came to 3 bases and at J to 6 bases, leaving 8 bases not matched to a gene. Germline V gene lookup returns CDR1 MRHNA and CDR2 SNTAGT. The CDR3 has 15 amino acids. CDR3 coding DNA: TGTGCCAGCAGTGAACAGGCTAGCGGGAGTTTCGAGCAGTACTTC. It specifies CASSEQASGSFEQYF.

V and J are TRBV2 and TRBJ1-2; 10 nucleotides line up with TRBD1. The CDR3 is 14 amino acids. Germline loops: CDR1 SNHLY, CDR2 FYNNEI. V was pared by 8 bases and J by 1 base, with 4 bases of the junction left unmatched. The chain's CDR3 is CASRQGANNYGYTF. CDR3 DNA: TGTGCCAGCCGACAGGGGGCAAATAACTATGGCTACACCTTC.